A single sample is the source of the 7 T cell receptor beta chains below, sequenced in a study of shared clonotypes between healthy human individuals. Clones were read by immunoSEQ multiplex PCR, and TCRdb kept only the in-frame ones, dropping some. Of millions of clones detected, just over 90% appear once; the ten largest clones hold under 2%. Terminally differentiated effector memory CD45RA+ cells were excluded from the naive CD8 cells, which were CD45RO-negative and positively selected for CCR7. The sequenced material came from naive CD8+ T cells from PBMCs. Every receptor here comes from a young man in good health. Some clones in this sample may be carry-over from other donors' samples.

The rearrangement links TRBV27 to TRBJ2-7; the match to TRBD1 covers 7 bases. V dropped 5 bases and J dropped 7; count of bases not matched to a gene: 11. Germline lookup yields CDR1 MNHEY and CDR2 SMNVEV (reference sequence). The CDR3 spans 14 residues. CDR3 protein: CASSPSEGAREQYF. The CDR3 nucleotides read TGTGCCAGCAGTCCATCAGAGGGGGCGCGAGAGCAGTACTTC.

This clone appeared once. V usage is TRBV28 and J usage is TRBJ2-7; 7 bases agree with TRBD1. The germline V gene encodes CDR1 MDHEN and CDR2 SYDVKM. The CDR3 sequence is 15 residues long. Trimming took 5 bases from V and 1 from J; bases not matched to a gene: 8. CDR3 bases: TGTGCCAGCAGTCGAGAGGGGACAGTTTCCTACGAGCAGTACTTC. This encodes CASSREGTVSYEQYF.

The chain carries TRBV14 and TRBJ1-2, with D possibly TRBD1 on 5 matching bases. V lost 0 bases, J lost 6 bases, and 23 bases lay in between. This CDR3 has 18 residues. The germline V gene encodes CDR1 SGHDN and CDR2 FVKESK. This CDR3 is CASSQDMGTVQREHGYTF. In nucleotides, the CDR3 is TGTGCCAGCAGCCAAGATATGGGGACTGTACAACGGGAACATGGCTACACCTTC.

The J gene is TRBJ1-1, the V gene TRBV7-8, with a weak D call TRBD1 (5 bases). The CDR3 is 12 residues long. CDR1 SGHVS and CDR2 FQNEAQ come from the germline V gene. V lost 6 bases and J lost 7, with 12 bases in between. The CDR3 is CASSPGFSEAFF. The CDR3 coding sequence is TGTGCCAGCAGTCCAGGGTTCAGTGAAGCTTTCTTT. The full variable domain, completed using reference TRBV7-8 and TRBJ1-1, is GAGVSQSPRYKVAKRGQDVALRCDPISGHVSLFWYQQALGQGPEFLTYFQNEAQLDKSGLPSDRFFAERPEGSVSTLKIQRTQQEDSAVYLCASSPGFSEAFFGQGTRLTVV.

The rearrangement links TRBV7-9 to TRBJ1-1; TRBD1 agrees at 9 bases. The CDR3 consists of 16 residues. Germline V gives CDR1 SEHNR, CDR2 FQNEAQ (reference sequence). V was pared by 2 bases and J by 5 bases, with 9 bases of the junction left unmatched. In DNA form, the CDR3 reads TGTGCCAGCAGCTTATTGGACAGGGGATCGGGGACTGAAGCTTTCTTT. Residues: CASSLLDRGSGTEAFF.

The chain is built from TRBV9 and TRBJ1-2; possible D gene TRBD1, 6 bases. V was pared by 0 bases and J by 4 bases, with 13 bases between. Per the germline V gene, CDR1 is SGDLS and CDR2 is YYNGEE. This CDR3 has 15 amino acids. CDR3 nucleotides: TGTGCCAGCAGCGTAGAAGGAGGGGGGAGCTATGGCTACACCTTC. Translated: CASSVEGGGSYGYTF.

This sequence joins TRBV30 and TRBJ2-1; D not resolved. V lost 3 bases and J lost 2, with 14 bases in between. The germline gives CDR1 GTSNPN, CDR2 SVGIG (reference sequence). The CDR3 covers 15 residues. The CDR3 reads CAWRDDVSAYNEQFF. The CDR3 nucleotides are TGTGCCTGGAGAGATGACGTATCAGCCTACAATGAGCAGTTCTTC.